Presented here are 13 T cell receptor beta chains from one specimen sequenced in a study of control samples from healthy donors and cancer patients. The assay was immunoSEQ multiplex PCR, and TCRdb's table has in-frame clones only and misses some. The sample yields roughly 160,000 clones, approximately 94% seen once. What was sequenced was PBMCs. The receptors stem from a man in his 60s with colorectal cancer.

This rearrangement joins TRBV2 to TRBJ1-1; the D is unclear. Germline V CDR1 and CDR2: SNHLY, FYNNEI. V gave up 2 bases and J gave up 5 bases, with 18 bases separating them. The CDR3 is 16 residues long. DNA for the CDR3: TGTGCCAGCAGTGAAAAGCCGCGGGATGCGGGGACTGAAGCTTTCTTT. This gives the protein CASSEKPRDAGTEAFF.

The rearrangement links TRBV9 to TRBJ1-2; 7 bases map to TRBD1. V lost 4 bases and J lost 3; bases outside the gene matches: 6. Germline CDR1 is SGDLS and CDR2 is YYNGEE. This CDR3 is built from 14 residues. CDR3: CASSSGTADYGYTF. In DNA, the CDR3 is TGTGCCAGCAGCTCCGGGACAGCTGACTATGGCTACACCTTC.

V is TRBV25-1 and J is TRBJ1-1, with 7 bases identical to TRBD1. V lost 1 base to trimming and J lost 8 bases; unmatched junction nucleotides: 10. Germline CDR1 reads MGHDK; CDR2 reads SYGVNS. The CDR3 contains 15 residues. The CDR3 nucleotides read TGTGCCAGCAGTGAATCCCTCATTACGGGACAGGAAGCTTTCTTT. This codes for CASSESLITGQEAFF.

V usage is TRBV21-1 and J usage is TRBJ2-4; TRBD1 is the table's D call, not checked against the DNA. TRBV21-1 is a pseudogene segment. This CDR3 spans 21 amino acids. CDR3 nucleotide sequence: TGTGCCAGCAGTAAACCCTCCCGACAGGGGACAACCTTTCTAGCCAAAAACATTCAGTACTTC. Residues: CASSKPSRQGTTFLAKNIQYF.

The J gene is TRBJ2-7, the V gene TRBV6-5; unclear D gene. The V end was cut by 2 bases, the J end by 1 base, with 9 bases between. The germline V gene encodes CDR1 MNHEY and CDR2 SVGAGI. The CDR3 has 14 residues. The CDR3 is CASSYASGSYEQYF. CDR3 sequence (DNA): TGTGCCAGCAGTTACGCCAGTGGGTCCTACGAGCAGTACTTC.

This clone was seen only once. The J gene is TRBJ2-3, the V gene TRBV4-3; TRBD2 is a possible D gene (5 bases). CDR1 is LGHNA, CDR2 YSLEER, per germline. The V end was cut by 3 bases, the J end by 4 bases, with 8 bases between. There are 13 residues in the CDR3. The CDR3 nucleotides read TGCGCCAGCAGCCAGATAGCGTCAGATACGCAGTATTTT. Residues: CASSQIASDTQYF.

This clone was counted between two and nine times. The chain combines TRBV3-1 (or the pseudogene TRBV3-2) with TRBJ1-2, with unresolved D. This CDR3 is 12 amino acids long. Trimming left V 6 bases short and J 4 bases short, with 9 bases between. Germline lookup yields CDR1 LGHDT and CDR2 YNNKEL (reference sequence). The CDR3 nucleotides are TGTGCCAGCAGTCGGGTAGCCTATGGCTACACCTTC. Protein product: CASSRVAYGYTF.

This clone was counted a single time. CDR3 DNA sequence: TGTGCCAGCAGTTATTGGGTGCCCGGGGGGGCTGAAGCTTTCTTT. It translates to CASSYWVPGGAEAFF. The V call is TRBV28, the J call TRBJ1-1; D is possibly TRBD1 (5 bases). V gave up 4 bases and J gave up 6 bases, with 18 bases separating them. The CDR3 is 15 amino acids. Germline lookup yields CDR1 MDHEN and CDR2 SYDVKM.

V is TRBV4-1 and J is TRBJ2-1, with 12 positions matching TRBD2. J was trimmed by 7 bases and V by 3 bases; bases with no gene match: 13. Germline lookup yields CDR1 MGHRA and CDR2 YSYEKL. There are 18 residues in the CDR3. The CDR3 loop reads CASSQKPDLAGGQNEQFF. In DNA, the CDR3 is TGCGCCAGCAGCCAGAAGCCCGACCTAGCGGGGGGGCAGAATGAGCAGTTCTTC.

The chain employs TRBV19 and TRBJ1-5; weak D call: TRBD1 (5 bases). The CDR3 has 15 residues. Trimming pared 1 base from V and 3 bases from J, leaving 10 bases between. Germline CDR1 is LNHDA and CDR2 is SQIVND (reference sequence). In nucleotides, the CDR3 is TGTGCCAGTAGTATAGTGGGGGGGGACAATCAGCCCCAGCATTTT. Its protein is CASSIVGGDNQPQHF.

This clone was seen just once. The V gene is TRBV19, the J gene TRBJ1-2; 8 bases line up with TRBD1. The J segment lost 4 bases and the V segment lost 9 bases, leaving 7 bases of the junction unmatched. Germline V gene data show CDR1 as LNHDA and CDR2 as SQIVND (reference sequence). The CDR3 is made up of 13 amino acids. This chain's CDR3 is CASQGQEIYGYTF. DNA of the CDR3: TGTGCCAGCCAGGGACAGGAGATCTATGGCTACACCTTC.

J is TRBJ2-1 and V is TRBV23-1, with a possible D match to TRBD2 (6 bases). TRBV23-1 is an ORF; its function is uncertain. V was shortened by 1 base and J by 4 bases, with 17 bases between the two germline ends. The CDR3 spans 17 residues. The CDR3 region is CASSQYQGRGKYNEQFF. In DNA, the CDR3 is TGCGCCAGCAGTCAATACCAGGGCCGGGGGAAGTACAATGAGCAGTTCTTC.

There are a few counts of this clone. The CDR3 DNA reads as TGCGCCAGCAGCCAAGGGGCAGGGGCCAGCAATCAGCCCCAGCATTTT. Protein sequence: CASSQGAGASNQPQHF. V and J are TRBV4-3 and TRBJ1-5; TRBD1 is a possible D gene (6 bases). Trimming shortened V by 1 base and J by 1 base, and 11 bases separated the two germline ends. This CDR3 spans 16 amino acids. CDR1 is LGHNA, CDR2 YSLEER, per germline.